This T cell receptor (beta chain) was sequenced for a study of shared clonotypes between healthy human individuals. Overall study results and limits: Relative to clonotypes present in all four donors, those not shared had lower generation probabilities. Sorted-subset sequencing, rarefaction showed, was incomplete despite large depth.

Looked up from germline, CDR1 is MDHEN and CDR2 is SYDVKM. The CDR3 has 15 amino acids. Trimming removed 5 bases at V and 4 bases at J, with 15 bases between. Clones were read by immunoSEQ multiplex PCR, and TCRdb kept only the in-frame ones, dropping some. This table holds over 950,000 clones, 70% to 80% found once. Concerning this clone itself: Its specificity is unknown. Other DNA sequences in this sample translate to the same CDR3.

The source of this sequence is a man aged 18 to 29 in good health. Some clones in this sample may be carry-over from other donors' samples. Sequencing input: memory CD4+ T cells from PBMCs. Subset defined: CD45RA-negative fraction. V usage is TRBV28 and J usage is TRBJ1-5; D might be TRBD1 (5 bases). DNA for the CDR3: TGTGCCAGCAGTCCCCTGGGAAGGGGAAATCAGCCCCAGCATTTT. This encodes CASSPLGRGNQPQHF.